Listed below are T cell receptor beta chains from one sample, sequenced in a study of blood T cells in healthy people across ages. TCRdb called the 5' RACE reads again in MiXCR, with one record for every CDR3 protein. The sample holds about 1.6 million distinct CDR3 sequences, roughly a third seen once. The sequenced sample consisted of blood. The source of these receptors is a young woman in good health. Both conserved end residues are part of each CDR3. Fields, in order: clone size, J gene, D gene, V gene, CDR3 DNA, CDR3 protein. A D gene is named only where the DNA matches it firmly. Some rows mark clone size as missing; the rest say once, few, many or name a class of expanded clone.

>NA|TRBJ2-7|TRBD2|TRBV4-1
TGCGCCAGCAGCCCTGCCTTCGGGGAGTCGAGGGAGGGCGAGCAGTACTTC
CASSPAFGESREGEQYF
>NA|TRBJ2-7|TRBD2|TRBV5-1
TGCGCCAGCAGCCGCGGACTAGCGGGAACTGCCTACGAGCAGTACTTC
CASSRGLAGTAYEQYF
>NA|TRBJ2-1|NA|TRBV10-3
TGTGCCATCAGTGAGCTGGGACCAGCCAATGAGCAGTTCTTC
CAISELGPANEQFF
>NA|TRBJ2-7|NA|TRBV20-1
TGCAGTGCTAGAGATGAGTGGTACGAGCAGTACTTC
CSARDEWYEQYF
>few|TRBJ1-5|NA|TRBV11-2
TGTGCCAGCAGCTTAGGGGTCCGGACGCCCCAGCATTTT
CASSLGVRTPQHF
>few|TRBJ2-7|TRBD2|TRBV7-2
TGTGCCAGCAGCTTACGGGGGACTAGCTTCACCTACGAGCAGTACTTC
CASSLRGTSFTYEQYF
>NA|TRBJ2-1|TRBD2|TRBV7-3
TGTGCCAGCAGCTTTGTCCCTCCCTCCACCTCCGGGACTAGCGGGAGGCATGAGCAGTTCTTC
CASSFVPPSTSGTSGRHEQFF
>few|TRBJ1-4|NA|TRBV11-2
TGTGCCAGCAGCCCCGGGGGATCGACTAATGAAAAACTGTTTTTT
CASSPGGSTNEKLFF
>many|TRBJ2-1|NA|TRBV29-1
TGCAGCGTTGAAGATGGCGGCGGCGCTTGGAATGAGCAGTTCTTC
CSVEDGGGAWNEQFF
>NA|TRBJ1-5|NA|TRBV27
TGTGCCAGCACCCCAGGGGCTTACCATCAGCCCCAGCATTTT
CASTPGAYHQPQHF
>few|TRBJ1-4|NA|TRBV6-1
TGTGCCAGCAGTGAATTCTTGAGAGCAACTAATGGAAAACTGTTTTTT
CASSEFLRATNGKLFF
>NA|TRBJ1-2|NA|TRBV11-2
TGTGCCAGCAGCTTAGGGTCGGGGATCTATGGCTACACCTTC
CASSLGSGIYGYTF
>NA|TRBJ2-1|TRBD2|TRBV7-3
TGTGCCAGCAGCCCCCCCCGGGCTAGCGGGGGGGTCGATGAGCAGTTCTTC
CASSPPRASGGVDEQFF
>NA|TRBJ2-1|TRBD2|TRBV12-3/TRBV12-4
TGTGCCAGCAGTGAAAGACTAGCTCTAAACAATGAGCAGTTCTTC
CASSERLALNNEQFF
>few|TRBJ2-1|TRBD2|TRBV5-1
TGTGCCAGCAGCCTCGGGAGGGGTTACAATGAGCAGTTCTTC
CASSLGRGYNEQFF
>few|TRBJ1-6|NA|TRBV5-1
TGCGCCAGCAGCTTGGAAAACCAGGGGAGGTCACCCCTCCACTTT
CASSLENQGRSPLHF
>few|TRBJ2-1|TRBD2|TRBV7-2
TGTGCCAGCGTGCCCGGGACTAGTGTGTCCCATGAGCAGTTCTTC
CASVPGTSVSHEQFF
>few|TRBJ2-7|TRBD2|TRBV5-1
TGCGCCACCAAGATATTAGCGGGGGCCTACGAGCAGTACTTC
CATKILAGAYEQYF
>many|TRBJ2-1|TRBD2|TRBV10-3
TGTGCCATCAGTCAACTAGCGGGGGCAGGCAATGAGCAGTTCTTC
CAISQLAGAGNEQFF
>NA|TRBJ2-7|NA|TRBV20-1
TGCAGTGCTAGAGGTCGGGGGGCGGAAACCAAGAGCTCCTACAATGAGCAGTACTTC
CSARGRGAETKSSYNEQYF
>NA|TRBJ2-1|NA|TRBV7-3
TGTGCCAGCAGCTCTCAACGGGCCGCTTCGGATGAGCAGTTCTTC
CASSSQRAASDEQFF
>NA|TRBJ2-1|TRBD2|TRBV5-6
TGTGCCAGCGGGGTGGGGGGGAATGGTCTCTCCTACAATGAGCAGTTCTTC
CASGVGGNGLSYNEQFF
>few|TRBJ1-6|TRBD1|TRBV27
TGTGCCAGCAGTTCATCGACAGGGGGCAATTCACCCCTCCACTTT
CASSSSTGGNSPLHF
>NA|TRBJ2-5|NA|TRBV5-6
TGTGCCAGCTGTTGGGCTGGAACCTCCCCTTTTATAGTTAATGAGCAGTACTTC
CASCWAGTSPFIVNEQYF
>NA|TRBJ2-7|TRBD2|TRBV9
TGTGCCAGCAGCGCAGATCCGGGAGGAACCTACGAGCAGTACTTC
CASSADPGGTYEQYF
>NA|TRBJ1-6|TRBD1|TRBV28
TGTGCCAGCAGTTTATGGCTTTATCAGGCAGGGGGCGGATCACCCCTCCACTTT
CASSLWLYQAGGGSPLHF
>few|TRBJ1-1|NA|TRBV20-1
TGCAGTGCTAGTGTAGGGGTAGAGGGTGAAGCTTTCTTT
CSASVGVEGEAFF
>NA|TRBJ2-1|TRBD2|TRBV12-3/TRBV12-4
TGTGCCAGCGTTTTCGCGGGGGATGAGCAGTTCTTC
CASVFAGDEQFF
>few|TRBJ2-7|NA|TRBV6-1
TGTGCCAGCAGGACAGAGGACAGAGGTTCCTACGAGCAGTACTTC
CASRTEDRGSYEQYF
>few|TRBJ2-7|NA|TRBV30
TGTGCCTGGAGGGGGTATTCCTACGAGCAGTACTTC
CAWRGYSYEQYF
>NA|TRBJ2-1|NA|TRBV29-1
TGCAGCGTTATCATAGACGACTGGAATGAGCAGTTCTTC
CSVIIDDWNEQFF
>few|TRBJ2-7|NA|TRBV7-8
TGTGCCAGCAGCTTAACGGACATTTCCTCCTACGAGCAGTACTTC
CASSLTDISSYEQYF
>few|TRBJ1-1|TRBD1|TRBV28
TGTGCCAGCAGTGTCCCCGGGACAGGGGGCACTGAAGCTTTCTTT
CASSVPGTGGTEAFF
>NA|TRBJ2-3|TRBD2|TRBV5-1
TGCGCCAGCAGCCCCCGACTAGCGTGGGTAGCAGATACGCAGTATTTT
CASSPRLAWVADTQYF
>NA|TRBJ2-7|TRBD1|TRBV20-1
TGCAGTGCTGCCCCCGGGACAGGGAAGGGCATCGAGCAGTACTTC
CSAAPGTGKGIEQYF
>once|TRBJ2-7|NA|TRBV15
TGTGCCACCAGCCGGGTGGACAATGCCTACGAGCAGTACTTC
CATSRVDNAYEQYF
>few|TRBJ2-5|TRBD2|TRBV18
TGTGCCAGCTCACCACGAACACTAGCGGTGCAAGAGACCCAGTACTTC
CASSPRTLAVQETQYF
>NA|TRBJ2-5|NA|TRBV20-1
TGCAGTGCTACTGAGGCTTCGGAGACCCAGTACTTC
CSATEASETQYF
>few|TRBJ1-5|TRBD1|TRBV3-1
TGTGCCAGCAGCCAGGGGCCGGGACAGGGGGCGATGCCCCAGCATTTT
CASSQGPGQGAMPQHF
>many|TRBJ2-1|NA|TRBV20-1
TGCAGTGCTAGGTCGGCTAGCCCCGACAATGAGCAGTTCTTC
CSARSASPDNEQFF
>NA|TRBJ1-5|TRBD1|TRBV4-1
TGCGCCAGCAGCCAAACCGGGACAGGGGTGGGTCAGCCCCAGCATTTT
CASSQTGTGVGQPQHF
>NA|TRBJ2-1|TRBD2|TRBV5-1
TGCGCCAGCAGCTTGCTAGCGGGAGAATCAGGTGAGCAGTTCTTC
CASSLLAGESGEQFF
>few|TRBJ1-2|NA|TRBV20-1
TGCAGTGCCGCCCTGCAGGACCTTGGCGGCTACACCTTC
CSAALQDLGGYTF
>few|TRBJ2-5|NA|TRBV5-6
TGTGCCAGCAGCTGCGATTTCTCGGAGACCCAGTACTTC
CASSCDFSETQYF
>few|TRBJ1-2|NA|TRBV6-1
TGTGCCACCAGGAAAGTCAGTAACTCCAACTATGGCTACACCTTC
CATRKVSNSNYGYTF
>NA|TRBJ2-1|NA|TRBV30
TGTGCCTCCGACCGGGGAACCGGAGAAGTGGATGAGCAGTTCTTC
CASDRGTGEVDEQFF
>few|TRBJ2-3|NA|TRBV28
TGTGCCAGCAGCGGGGGGGGACAGGGTCCCTATACAGATACGCAGTATTTT
CASSGGGQGPYTDTQYF
>NA|TRBJ2-7|NA|TRBV5-6
TGTGCCAGCAGCTTAGGAGGTGTGGATGGGTACGAGCAGTACTTC
CASSLGGVDGYEQYF
>few|TRBJ2-3|TRBD1|TRBV28
TGTGCCAGCAGTTTACAGGGACAGCTAACAGATACGCAGTATTTT
CASSLQGQLTDTQYF
>few|TRBJ2-3|NA|TRBV20-1
TGCAGTGCCCCGGGACCCTCCCGGGCAGATACGCAGTATTTT
CSAPGPSRADTQYF
>NA|TRBJ1-1|NA|TRBV7-9
TGTGCCAGCAGCGGCCGACAGAATCCAATGAACACTGAAGCTTTCTTT
CASSGRQNPMNTEAFF
>NA|TRBJ1-2|TRBD1|TRBV29-1
TGCAGCGTCGAGCGGGACAGGGGCTTTGGCTACACCTTC
CSVERDRGFGYTF
>NA|TRBJ2-4|TRBD1|TRBV15
TGTGCCACCAGCAGTGGGCGACAGGGGAAAAACATTCAGTACTTC
CATSSGRQGKNIQYF
>NA|TRBJ1-1|NA|TRBV5-1
TGCGCCGGCAGCTTGGTTCCAGAGACTGAAGCTTTCTTT
CAGSLVPETEAFF
>NA|TRBJ2-3|NA|TRBV25-1
TGTGCCAGCAGCAGAGGCCCAGGGCCAGATACGCAGTATTTT
CASSRGPGPDTQYF
>NA|TRBJ2-3|TRBD2|TRBV4-1
TGCGCCAGCAGCCAAGATCGCAGCGGGGCGTATACGCAGTATTTT
CASSQDRSGAYTQYF
>NA|TRBJ2-7|TRBD1|TRBV5-1
TGCCAACCGACCCCGGGACAGGGGGCGAAGGGAAACTACGAGCAGTACTTC
CQPTPGQGAKGNYEQYF
>few|TRBJ2-1|NA|TRBV2
TGTGCCAGCAGCGTCGGTGGCTTAGGCGATGAGCAGTTCTTC
CASSVGGLGDEQFF
>many|TRBJ2-7|NA|TRBV20-1
TGCAGTGCTCGCCTTAGGCGGCCGATCGAGCAGTACTTC
CSARLRRPIEQYF